The sample holds a few counts of the clone carrying this T cell receptor (beta chain). This entry comes from a study of blood T cell repertoires in COVID-19. Looking at the study overall: Researchers got acute and convalescent COVID-19 samples from the United States, Italy and Spain. The cDNA or gDNA used as material had been derived from T cells, B-cell-depleted T cells, or PBMCs.

In the authors' methods: Estimates of nucleated cell counts were drawn from the amplification of reference gene primers. The repertoire was sequenced with immunoSEQ multiplex PCR; TCRdb's copy has only in-frame clones and lacks some. That table supplies the V and J calls and clone size; D and trimming were determined from the DNA. The sample consists of under 350,000 clones, 86% of them appearing once. V was pared by 2 bases and J by 2 bases, with 9 bases between. Germline assignment: CDR1 SGHTS and CDR2 YDEGEE. The CDR3 runs 14 residues. The TCR comes from a young man with active or convalescent COVID-19. Specimen: peripheral blood. The J gene is TRBJ2-3, the V gene TRBV5-8; D is unresolved. DNA for the CDR3: TGTGCCAGCAGCTTCAGAACCTCCACAGATACGCAGTATTTT. Translating gives CASSFRTSTDTQYF.